These 3 T cell receptor beta chains originate from one sample sequenced in a study of patients and donors after allogeneic stem cell transplantation. TCRdb fed the RT-PCR reads into MiXCR, producing one record per CDR3 protein. The table records over 400,000 distinct CDR3 sequences, 16% of them present only once. Specimen: blood, either unsorted or a sorted T cell fraction (not recorded which). Receptor source: a human donor who was either an allogeneic HSCT recipient or a stem cell or donor lymphocyte infusion donor (not recorded which). It is not recorded whose cells these are; they may come from a transplant donor.

This clonotype was found a few times. V and J are TRBV15 and TRBJ2-3; 9 nucleotides line up with TRBD1. The CDR3 spans 14 residues. V lost 2 bases and J lost 4; bases outside the gene matches: 1. Germline V gives CDR1 LNHNV, CDR2 YYDKDF (reference sequence). The CDR3 sequence: CATSRRTGADTQYF. The DNA of the CDR3 is TGTGCCACCAGCAGAAGGACAGGGGCAGATACGCAGTATTTT.

This sequence joins TRBV20-1 and TRBJ2-1; 10 bases match TRBD2. The junction had 5 bases not matched to a gene; V was cut back by 3 bases and J by 6 bases. The CDR3 has 14 residues. Germline CDR1 and CDR2: DFQATT and SNEGSKA (reference sequence). CDR3 region: CSARLAGAGNEQFF. The CDR3 DNA follows: TGCAGTGCTAGGCTAGCGGGAGCCGGCAATGAGCAGTTCTTC.

At least ten counts were recorded for this clonotype. The gene calls are TRBV7-2 and TRBJ2-7; possible D gene TRBD1, 6 bases. Germline CDR1 SGHTA, CDR2 FQGNSA. The V gene lost 1 base and the J gene lost 2 bases, with 12 bases spanning the gap. This CDR3 is built from 15 residues. DNA of the CDR3: TGTGCCAGCAGCTTAGTGCAGGGGCCTGCCTACGAGCAGTACTTC. Protein: CASSLVQGPAYEQYF.